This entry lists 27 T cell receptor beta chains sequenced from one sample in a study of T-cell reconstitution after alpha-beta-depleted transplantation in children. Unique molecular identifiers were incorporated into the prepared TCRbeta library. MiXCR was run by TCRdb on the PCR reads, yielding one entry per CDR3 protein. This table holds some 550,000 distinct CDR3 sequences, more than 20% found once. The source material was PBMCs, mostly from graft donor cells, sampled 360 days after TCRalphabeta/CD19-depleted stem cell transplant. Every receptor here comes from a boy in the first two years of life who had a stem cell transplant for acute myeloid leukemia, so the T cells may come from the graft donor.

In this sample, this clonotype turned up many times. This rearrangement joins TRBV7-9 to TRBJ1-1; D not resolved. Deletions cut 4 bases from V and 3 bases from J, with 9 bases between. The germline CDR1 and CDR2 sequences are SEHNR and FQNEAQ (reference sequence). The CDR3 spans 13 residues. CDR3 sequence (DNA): TGTGCCAGCAGCTCAGAGTTGCACACTGAAGCTTTCTTT. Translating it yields CASSSELHTEAFF.

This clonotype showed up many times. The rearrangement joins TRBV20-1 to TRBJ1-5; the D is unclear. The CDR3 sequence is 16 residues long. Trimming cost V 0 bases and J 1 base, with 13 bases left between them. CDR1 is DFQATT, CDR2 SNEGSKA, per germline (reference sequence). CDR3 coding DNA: TGCAGTGCTAGAGATGTGAGGGCTGGGAGCAATCAGCCCCAGCATTTT. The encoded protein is CSARDVRAGSNQPQHF.

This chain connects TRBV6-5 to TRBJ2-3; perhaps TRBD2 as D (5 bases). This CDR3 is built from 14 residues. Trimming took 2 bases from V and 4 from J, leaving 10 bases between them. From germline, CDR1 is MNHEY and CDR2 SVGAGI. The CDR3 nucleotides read TGTGCCAGCAGTTACGTCCGGGGTGCAGATACGCAGTATTTT. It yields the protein CASSYVRGADTQYF.

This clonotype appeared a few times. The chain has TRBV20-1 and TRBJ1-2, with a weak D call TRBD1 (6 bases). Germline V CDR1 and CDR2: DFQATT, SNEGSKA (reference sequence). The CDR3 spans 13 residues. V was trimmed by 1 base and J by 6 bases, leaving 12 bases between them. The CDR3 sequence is CSARVSGADGYTF. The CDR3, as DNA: TGCAGTGCTAGAGTATCAGGGGCGGATGGCTACACCTTC.

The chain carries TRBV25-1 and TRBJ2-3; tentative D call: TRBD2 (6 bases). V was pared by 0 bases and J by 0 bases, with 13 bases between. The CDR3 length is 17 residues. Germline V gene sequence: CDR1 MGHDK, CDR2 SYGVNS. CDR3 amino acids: CASSEYWAGTSTDTQYF. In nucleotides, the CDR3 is TGTGCCAGCAGTGAATATTGGGCGGGAACTAGCACAGATACGCAGTATTTT.

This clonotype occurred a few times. The CDR3 sequence is CASSLGQPGSPLHF. The CDR3 DNA is TGTGCCAGCAGTCTGGGACAGCCGGGTTCACCCCTCCACTTT. This chain links TRBV12-3 or TRBV12-4 with TRBJ1-6; 7 nucleotides align to TRBD1. V dropped 5 bases and J dropped 9; count of bases not matched to a gene: 7. The CDR3 has 14 amino acids.

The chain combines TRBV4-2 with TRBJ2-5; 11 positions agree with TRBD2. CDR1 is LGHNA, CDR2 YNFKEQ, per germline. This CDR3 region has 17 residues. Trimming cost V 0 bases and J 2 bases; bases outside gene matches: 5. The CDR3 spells CASSQDRTSGRQETQYF. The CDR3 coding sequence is TGTGCCAGCAGCCAAGATAGGACTAGCGGGCGGCAAGAGACCCAGTACTTC.

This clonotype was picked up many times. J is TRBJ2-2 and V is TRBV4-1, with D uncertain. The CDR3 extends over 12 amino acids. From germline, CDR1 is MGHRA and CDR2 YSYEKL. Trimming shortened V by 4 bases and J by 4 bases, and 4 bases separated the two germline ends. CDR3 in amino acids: CASSRGTGELFF. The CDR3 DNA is TGCGCCAGCAGCCGGGGCACCGGGGAGCTGTTTTTT.

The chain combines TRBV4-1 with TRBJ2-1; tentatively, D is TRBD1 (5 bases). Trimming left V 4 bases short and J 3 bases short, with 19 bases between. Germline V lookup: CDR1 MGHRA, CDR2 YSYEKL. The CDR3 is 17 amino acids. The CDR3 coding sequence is TGCGCCAGCAGCCCCGCTTCAGGGTCCGACAACTACAATGAGCAGTTCTTC. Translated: CASSPASGSDNYNEQFF.

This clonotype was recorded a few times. For the CDR3, the DNA is TGTGCCAGCAGCTTAAAGGTTAACACTGAAGCTTTCTTT. It yields the protein CASSLKVNTEAFF. The chain joins TRBV7-2 to TRBJ1-1; D unclear. CDR3 length equals 13 residues. The V end lost 2 bases, the J end lost 2 bases, and 6 bases lay between the germline ends. Germline V gene sequence: CDR1 SGHTA, CDR2 FQGNSA.

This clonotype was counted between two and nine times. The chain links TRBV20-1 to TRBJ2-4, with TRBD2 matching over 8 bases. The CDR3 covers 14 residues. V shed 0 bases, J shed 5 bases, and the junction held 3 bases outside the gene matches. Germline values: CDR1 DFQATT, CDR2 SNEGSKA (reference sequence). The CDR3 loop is CSARDQRGQNIQYF. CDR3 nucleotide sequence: TGCAGTGCTAGAGATCAGCGGGGGCAAAACATTCAGTACTTC.

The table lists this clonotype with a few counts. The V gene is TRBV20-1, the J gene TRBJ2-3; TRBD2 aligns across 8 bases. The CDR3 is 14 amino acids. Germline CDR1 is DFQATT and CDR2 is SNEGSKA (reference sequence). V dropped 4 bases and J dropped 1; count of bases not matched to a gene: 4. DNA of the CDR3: TGCAGTGCTAATCGGGGGGGCCGCACAGATACGCAGTATTTT. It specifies CSANRGGRTDTQYF.

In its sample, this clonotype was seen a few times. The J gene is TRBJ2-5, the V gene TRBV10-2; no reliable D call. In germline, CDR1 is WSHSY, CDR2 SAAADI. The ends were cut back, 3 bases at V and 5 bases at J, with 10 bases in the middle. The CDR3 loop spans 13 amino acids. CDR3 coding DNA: TGCGCCAGCAGTGATTTGGGTGGGGAGACCCAGTACTTC. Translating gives CASSDLGGETQYF.

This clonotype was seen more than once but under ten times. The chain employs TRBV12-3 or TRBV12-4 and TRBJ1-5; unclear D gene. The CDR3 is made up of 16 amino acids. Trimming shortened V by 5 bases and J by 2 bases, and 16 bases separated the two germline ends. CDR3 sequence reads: CASSPGGPSGNQPQHF. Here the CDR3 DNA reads TGTGCCAGCAGTCCCGGAGGACCGTCCGGCAATCAGCCCCAGCATTTT.

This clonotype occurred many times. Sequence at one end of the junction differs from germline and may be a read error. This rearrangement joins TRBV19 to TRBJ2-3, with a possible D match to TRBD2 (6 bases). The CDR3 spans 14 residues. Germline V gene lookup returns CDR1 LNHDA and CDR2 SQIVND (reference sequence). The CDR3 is CASRIGGGTDTQYF. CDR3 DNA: TGTGCCAGTAGAATAGGAGGGGGCACAGATACGCAGTATTTT.

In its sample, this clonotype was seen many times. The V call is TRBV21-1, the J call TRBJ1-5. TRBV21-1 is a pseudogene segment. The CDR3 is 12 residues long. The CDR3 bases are TGTGCCAGCAGGGTGCCGAATCAGCCCCAGCATTTT. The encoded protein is CASRVPNQPQHF.

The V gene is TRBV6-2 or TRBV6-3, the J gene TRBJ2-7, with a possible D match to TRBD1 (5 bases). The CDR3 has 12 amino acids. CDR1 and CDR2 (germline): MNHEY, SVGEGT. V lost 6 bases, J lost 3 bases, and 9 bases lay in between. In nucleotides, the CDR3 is TGTGCCAGCAGAGCGACAGTCTACGAGCAGTACTTC. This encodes CASRATVYEQYF.

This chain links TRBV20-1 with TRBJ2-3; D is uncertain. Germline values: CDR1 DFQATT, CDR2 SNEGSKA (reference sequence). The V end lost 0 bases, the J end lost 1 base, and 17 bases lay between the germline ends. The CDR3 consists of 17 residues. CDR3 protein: CSARDPPTLAGTDTQYF. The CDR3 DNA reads TGCAGTGCTAGAGATCCCCCCACCCTCGCCGGCACAGATACGCAGTATTTT.

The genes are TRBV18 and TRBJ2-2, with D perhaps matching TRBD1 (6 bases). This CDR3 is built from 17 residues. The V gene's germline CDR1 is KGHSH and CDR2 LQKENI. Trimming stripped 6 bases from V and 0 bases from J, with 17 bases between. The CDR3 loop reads CASSPGTKPTNTGELFF. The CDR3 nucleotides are TGTGCCAGCTCCCCTGGGACAAAGCCTACGAACACCGGGGAGCTGTTTTTT. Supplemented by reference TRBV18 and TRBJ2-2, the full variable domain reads NAGVMQNPRHLVRRRGQEARLRCSPMKGHSHVYWYRQLPEEGLKFMVYLQKENIIDESGMPKERFSAEFPKEGPSILRIQQVVRGDSAAYFCASSPGTKPTNTGELFFGEGSRLTVL.

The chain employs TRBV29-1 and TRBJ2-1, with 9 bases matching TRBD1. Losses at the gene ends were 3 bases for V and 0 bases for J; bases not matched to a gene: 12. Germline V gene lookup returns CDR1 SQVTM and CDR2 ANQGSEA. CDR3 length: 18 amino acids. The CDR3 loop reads CSVEGGTGHPSSYNEQFF. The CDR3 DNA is TGCAGCGTTGAGGGGGGGACAGGGCATCCTAGCTCCTACAATGAGCAGTTCTTC.

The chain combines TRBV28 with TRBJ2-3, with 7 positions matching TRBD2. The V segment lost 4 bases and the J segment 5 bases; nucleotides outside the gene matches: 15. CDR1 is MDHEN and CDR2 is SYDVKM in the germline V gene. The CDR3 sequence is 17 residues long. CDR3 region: CASSYASSGLEGDTQYF. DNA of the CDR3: TGTGCCAGCAGTTACGCCAGTAGCGGGCTTGAGGGAGATACGCAGTATTTT.

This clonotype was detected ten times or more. The CDR3 is CASSYEASGYQETQYF. DNA for the CDR3: TGTGCCAGCAGTTACGAGGCTAGCGGCTACCAAGAGACCCAGTACTTC. The rearrangement joins TRBV6-5 to TRBJ2-5; 7 positions agree with TRBD2. CDR1 MNHEY and CDR2 SVGAGI come from the germline V gene. Unmatched junction bases numbered 6, after V lost 2 bases and J lost 0 bases. CDR3 length equals 16 residues.

CDR3 sequence: CASSPMGQGRGYF. The DNA of the CDR3 is TGTGCCAGCAGCCCGATGGGACAGGGACGAGGGTACTTC. The V call is TRBV12-3 or TRBV12-4, the J call TRBJ2-7; TRBD1 matches at 9 bases. This CDR3 has 13 residues. V lost 6 bases to trimming and J lost 12 bases; unmatched junction nucleotides: 12.

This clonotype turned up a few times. CDR3 bases: TGCAGCGTTGCCGCCACAGATACGCAGTATTTT. This codes for CSVAATDTQYF. The chain has TRBV29-1 and TRBJ2-3; D unclear. The germline CDR1 and CDR2 sequences are SQVTM and ANQGSEA. V was clipped by 4 bases and J by 2 bases, with 4 bases between them. There are 11 residues in the CDR3.

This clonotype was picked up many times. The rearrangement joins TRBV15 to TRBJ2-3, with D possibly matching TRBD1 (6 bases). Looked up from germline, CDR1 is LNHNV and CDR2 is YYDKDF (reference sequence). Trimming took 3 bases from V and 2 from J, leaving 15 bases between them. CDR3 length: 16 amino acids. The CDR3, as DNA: TGTGCCACCAGCAGCTTCGGGACATTCCCCACAGATACGCAGTATTTT. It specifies CATSSFGTFPTDTQYF.

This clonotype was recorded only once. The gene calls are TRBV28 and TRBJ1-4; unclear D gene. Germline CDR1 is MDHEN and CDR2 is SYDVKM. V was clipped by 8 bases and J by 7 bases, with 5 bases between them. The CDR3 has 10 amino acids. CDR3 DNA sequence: TGTGCCAGCCAGAGTGAAAAACTGTTTTTT. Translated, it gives CASQSEKLFF.

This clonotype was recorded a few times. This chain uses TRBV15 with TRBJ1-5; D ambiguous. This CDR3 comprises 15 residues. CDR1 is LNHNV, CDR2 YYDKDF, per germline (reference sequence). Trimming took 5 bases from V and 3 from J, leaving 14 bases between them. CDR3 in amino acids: CATSEEREINQPQHF. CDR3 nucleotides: TGTGCCACCAGCGAAGAAAGGGAAATCAATCAGCCCCAGCATTTT.